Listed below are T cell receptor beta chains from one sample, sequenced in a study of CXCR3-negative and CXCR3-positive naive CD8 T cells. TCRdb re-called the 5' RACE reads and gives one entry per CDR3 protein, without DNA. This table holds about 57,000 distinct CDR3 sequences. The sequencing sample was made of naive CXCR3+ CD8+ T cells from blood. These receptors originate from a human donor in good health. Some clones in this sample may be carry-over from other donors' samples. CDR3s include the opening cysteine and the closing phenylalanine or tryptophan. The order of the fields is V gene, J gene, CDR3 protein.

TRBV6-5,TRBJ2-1,CASSEEPSYNEQFF
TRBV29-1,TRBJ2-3,CSVSLSSTDTQYF
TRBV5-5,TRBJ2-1,CASSGNRVSGNEQFF
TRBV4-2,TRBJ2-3,CASSQALGQGEDTQYF
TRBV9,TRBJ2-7,CASSRNRDLRTYEQYF
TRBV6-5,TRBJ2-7,CASTVVGDFSYEQYF
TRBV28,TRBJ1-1,CASSVGPEAFF
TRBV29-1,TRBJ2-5,CSVEYSNRGWETQYF
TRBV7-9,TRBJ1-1,CASLTQVTDVTEAFF
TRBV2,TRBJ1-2,CASIGGGWRTRYGYTF
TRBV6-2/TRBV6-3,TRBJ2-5,CASRLTNQETQYF
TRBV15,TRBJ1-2,CATSSTGGYGYTF
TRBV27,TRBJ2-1,CATRDSSYNEQFF
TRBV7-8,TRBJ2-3,CASSSLAGGPDTQYF
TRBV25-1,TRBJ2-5,CASNTGEETQYF
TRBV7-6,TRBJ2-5,CASSWDGGQETQYF
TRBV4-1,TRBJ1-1,CASSHHDRVAYTEAFF
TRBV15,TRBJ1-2,CATSNLYGEDRSYTF
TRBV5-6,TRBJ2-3,CASSTVAVTDTQYF
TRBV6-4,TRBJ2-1,CASSGGGGAVNEQFF
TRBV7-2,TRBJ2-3,CASSLPRTGPSTDTQYF
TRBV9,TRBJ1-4,CASSPRQGNEELFF